Below, 27 T cell receptor beta chains from the same sample are listed, as sequenced in a study of blood T cell repertoires in COVID-19. The method was immunoSEQ multiplex PCR; TCRdb's version includes in-frame clones alone and lacks a portion of them. The sample holds about 250,000 clones, roughly 85% seen once. Sequencing was carried out using PBMCs or T cells enriched from blood (not recorded which). These receptor sequences come from a woman in her fifties or sixties with acute COVID-19.

The chain combines TRBV5-8 with TRBJ2-3; 10 bases are a match to TRBD1. Trimming removed 6 bases from V and 3 bases from J; junction bases left unmatched: 16. The CDR3 contains 18 residues. Per the germline V gene, CDR1 is SGHTS and CDR2 is YDEGEE. The CDR3: CASKLQLGQGRRTDTQYF. CDR3 DNA sequence: TGTGCCAGCAAACTCCAACTGGGACAGGGGAGAAGGACAGATACGCAGTATTTT.

The V call is TRBV18, the J call TRBJ1-1; D ambiguous. Germline CDR1 reads KGHSH; CDR2 reads LQKENI. The V end was cut by 2 bases, the J end by 6 bases, with 10 bases between. This CDR3 is built from 13 residues. The CDR3 sequence: CASSPRERAEAFF. The CDR3 DNA reads as TGTGCCAGCTCACCAAGGGAGAGGGCTGAAGCTTTCTTT. The full variable domain, in which reference TRBV18 and TRBJ1-1 provide the parts outside the CDR3, is NAGVMQNPRHLVRRRGQEARLRCSPMKGHSHVYWYRQLPEEGLKFMVYLQKENIIDESGMPKERFSAEFPKEGPSILRIQQVVRGDSAAYFCASSPRERAEAFFGQGTRLTVV.

This clone was seen a handful of times. The chain joins TRBV15 to TRBJ2-1, with TRBD1 matching 9 bases. This CDR3 is 19 amino acids long. V shed 3 bases and J 6 bases; nucleotides not matched to a gene: 18. Germline lookup yields CDR1 LNHNV and CDR2 YYDKDF (reference sequence). DNA for the CDR3: TGTGCCACCAGCAGTCCCGTACACGGGCAAACAGGGGGCATCAATGAGCAGTTCTTC. Its protein is CATSSPVHGQTGGINEQFF.

The chain joins TRBV30 to TRBJ1-3, with 10 nucleotides matching TRBD1. Germline CDR1 reads GTSNPN; CDR2 reads SVGIG (reference sequence). This CDR3 comprises 16 residues. V lost 3 bases and J lost 0; bases outside the gene matches: 5. The CDR3 loop is CAWRSRTGGSGNTIYF. CDR3 in DNA: TGTGCCTGGAGGTCTCGGACAGGGGGCTCTGGAAACACCATATATTTT.

Remarks on this clone: The sample has other DNA sequences that encode this CDR3 too. The V gene is TRBV3-1 (or the pseudogene TRBV3-2), the J gene TRBJ1-2; TRBD1 might be the D (5 bases). Trimming took off 2 bases at V and 8 bases at J, with 9 bases between the two ends. The CDR3 has 12 residues. Germline-derived CDR1 and CDR2 are LGHDT and YNNKEL (reference sequence). CDR3 region: CASSQQGRGYTF. The CDR3 DNA follows: TGTGCCAGCAGCCAACAGGGAAGAGGCTACACCTTC.

The chain uses TRBV3-1 (or the pseudogene TRBV3-2) and TRBJ1-5; D is perhaps TRBD1 (5 bases). The CDR3 extends over 16 amino acids. The ends were cut back, 1 base at V and 2 bases at J, with 12 bases in the middle. The germline gives CDR1 LGHDT, CDR2 YNNKEL (reference sequence). DNA for the CDR3: TGTGCCAGCAGCCAAGGGGGCGGATTTGGCAATCAGCCCCAGCATTTT. Translation: CASSQGGGFGNQPQHF.

The genes are TRBV6-5 and TRBJ2-1; TRBD1 might be the D (5 bases). Trimming stripped 8 bases from V and 0 bases from J, with 14 bases between. This CDR3 has 15 amino acids. The germline V gene has CDR1 MNHEY and CDR2 SVGAGI. The CDR3 DNA is TGTGCCAGCGGAACAGGACAAAGCTCCTACAATGAGCAGTTCTTC. It yields the protein CASGTGQSSYNEQFF.

The chain employs TRBV27 and TRBJ1-2, with 8 bases matching TRBD1. With 5 bases clipped from V and 7 bases from J, the junction kept 12 bases outside the gene matches. The CDR3 loop spans 15 amino acids. Germline values: CDR1 MNHEY, CDR2 SMNVEV (reference sequence). The CDR3, as DNA: TGTGCCAGCAGTGCCTGGGACAGGTCTGCCGCTGGCTACACCTTC. Its translation is CASSAWDRSAAGYTF.

V gene TRBV5-1 combines with J gene TRBJ1-2; D is possibly TRBD1 (6 bases). Germline values: CDR1 SGHRS, CDR2 YFSETQ. CDR3 size: 14 residues. With 4 bases removed from V and 5 bases from J, the gap between germline ends came to 15 bases. CDR3 sequence: CASSGGLEGYGYTF. CDR3 DNA sequence: TGCGCCAGCAGCGGGGGCCTAGAGGGGTATGGCTACACCTTC.

V usage is TRBV6-5 and J usage is TRBJ1-4; 9 positions agree with TRBD1. Germline CDR1 reads MNHEY; CDR2 reads SVGAGI. V was pared by 6 bases and J by 8 bases, with 7 bases of the junction left unmatched. This CDR3 spans 14 amino acids. For the CDR3, the DNA is TGTGCCAGCAGGCCGGGACAGGGACTAGAAAAACTGTTTTTT. This sequence encodes CASRPGQGLEKLFF.

The chain carries TRBV5-3 and TRBJ2-1; the match to TRBD1 covers 8 bases. TRBV5-3 is an open reading frame, and its role is uncertain. The CDR3 consists of 16 residues. V was pared by 4 bases and J by 8 bases, with 14 bases of the junction left unmatched. CDR3 nucleotide sequence: TGTGCCAGAAGCGATGAGAAGGACAGGGTGCGCGATGAGCAGTTCTTC. Its protein product is CARSDEKDRVRDEQFF.

The rearrangement links TRBV11-2 to TRBJ1-1; D not certain. CDR1 SGHAT and CDR2 FQNNGV come from the germline V gene. The CDR3 spans 12 residues. Trimming pared 6 bases from V and 8 bases from J, leaving 13 bases between. CDR3 bases: TGTGCCAGCAGGTTACCGGGAACAGAAGCTTTCTTT. It is translated as CASRLPGTEAFF.

This chain uses TRBV4-3 with TRBJ1-1; possibly TRBD1 for D (5 bases). V was cut by 2 bases and J by 6 bases, with 13 bases left in between. This CDR3 spans 14 amino acids. Per germline, CDR1 LGHNA and CDR2 YSLEER. The CDR3 here is CASSQLGRGPEAFF. In nucleotides, the CDR3 is TGCGCCAGCAGCCAACTGGGGAGGGGTCCTGAAGCTTTCTTT.

This clone was seen a handful of times. The chain has TRBV5-4 and TRBJ2-4; the match to TRBD1 covers 9 bases. The CDR3 is made up of 14 amino acids. After removal of 4 bases from V and 8 bases from J, the junction contained 7 bases not matched to a gene. Per germline, CDR1 SGHNT and CDR2 YYREEE (reference sequence). The CDR3 reads CASSDPGQGHIQYF. The CDR3 nucleotides read TGTGCCAGCAGCGATCCGGGACAGGGCCACATTCAGTACTTC.

A remark on this clone: The same CDR3 is also encoded by other DNA sequences in this sample. Here the CDR3 reads CASSLGVDYGYTF. CDR3 DNA: TGTGCCAGCAGCTTAGGGGTGGACTATGGCTACACCTTC. The genes are TRBV6-5 and TRBJ1-2, with D perhaps matching TRBD1 (5 bases). Germline lookup yields CDR1 MNHEY and CDR2 SVGAGI. The CDR3 is made up of 13 amino acids. V was cut by 6 bases and J by 3 bases, with 11 bases left in between.

The sample holds one count of this clone. The chain employs TRBV5-4 and TRBJ2-1; D might be TRBD2 (6 bases). V was shortened by 4 bases and J by 0 bases, with 8 bases between the two germline ends. The germline CDR1 and CDR2 sequences are SGHNT and YYREEE (reference sequence). There are 14 residues in the CDR3. The CDR3 coding sequence is TGTGCCAGCAGCCGGGAGAGCTCCTACAATGAGCAGTTCTTC. Amino acid sequence: CASSRESSYNEQFF.

This chain joins TRBV27 and TRBJ2-3; D not resolved. This CDR3 has 13 amino acids. Deletions cut 6 bases from V and 2 bases from J, with 9 bases between. Germline assignment: CDR1 MNHEY and CDR2 SMNVEV (reference sequence). The CDR3 DNA is TGTGCCAGCAGAACAGCAGACACAGATACGCAGTATTTT. Its protein product is CASRTADTDTQYF.

Of note for this clone: The sample contains more than one DNA sequence encoding this CDR3. The chain carries TRBV18 and TRBJ1-2, with D uncertain. Looked up from germline, CDR1 is KGHSH and CDR2 is LQKENI. The CDR3 length is 11 residues. V lost 3 bases and J 6 bases, leaving 5 bases between the germline ends. In nucleotides, the CDR3 is TGTGCCAGCTCACCGGGAGATGGCTACACCTTC. As protein: CASSPGDGYTF.

The chain has TRBV6-5 and TRBJ1-1, with D tentatively TRBD1 (5 bases). Germline V gives CDR1 MNHEY, CDR2 SVGAGI. The CDR3 has 14 residues. With 7 bases removed from V and 0 bases from J, the gap between germline ends came to 12 bases. The CDR3: CASNSQDLNTEAFF. The CDR3 DNA is TGTGCCAGCAACTCACAGGATCTGAACACTGAAGCTTTCTTT.

The chain has TRBV6-2 or TRBV6-3 and TRBJ2-2; D is perhaps TRBD1 (5 bases). The CDR3 is 14 residues long. The germline CDR1 and CDR2 sequences are MNHEY and SVGEGT. The germline V and J ends were trimmed by 0 bases and 5 bases, with 7 bases remaining between them. CDR3 DNA: TGTGCCAGCAGTTACTCCTCAGGGACCGGGGAGCTGTTTTTT. It is translated as CASSYSSGTGELFF.

V and J are TRBV6-5 and TRBJ1-1; tentative D call: TRBD1 (6 bases). V lost 6 bases, J lost 5 bases, and 16 bases lay in between. The CDR3 length is 14 residues. The germline V gene encodes CDR1 MNHEY and CDR2 SVGAGI. For the CDR3, the DNA is TGTGCCAGCAGGATAGGGGGAGGGCCTACTGAAGCTTTCTTT. Translated, it gives CASRIGGGPTEAFF.

The chain is built from TRBV19 and TRBJ1-5; 7 bases match TRBD1. Germline CDR1 and CDR2: LNHDA and SQIVND (reference sequence). Trimming removed 8 bases from V and 0 bases from J; junction bases left unmatched: 7. CDR3 length: 15 amino acids. CDR3 DNA sequence: TGTGCCAGTGAAAGAGGGGGCTATAGCAATCAGCCCCAGCATTTT. It specifies CASERGGYSNQPQHF.

The J gene is TRBJ1-2, the V gene TRBV7-9; the match to TRBD1 covers 7 bases. Germline values: CDR1 SEHNR, CDR2 FQNEAQ (reference sequence). V dropped 7 bases and J dropped 4; count of bases not matched to a gene: 9. This CDR3 comprises 14 residues. The CDR3 sequence is CASTHRDRFYGYTF. The CDR3 coding sequence is TGTGCCAGCACCCACCGGGACAGATTCTATGGCTACACCTTC.

The rearrangement uses TRBV6-6 and TRBJ1-2; TRBD1 might be the D (6 bases). The germline V and J ends were trimmed by 2 bases and 7 bases, with 20 bases remaining between them. There are 16 residues in the CDR3. In germline, CDR1 is MNHNY, CDR2 SVGAGI (reference sequence). The CDR3 DNA is TGTGCCAGCAGTTACGGCCAAAGGGGGGGCGAGGGTGGCTACACCTTC. Protein product: CASSYGQRGGEGGYTF.

This chain joins TRBV30 and TRBJ1-2; tentatively, D is TRBD1 (5 bases). The CDR3 loop spans 14 amino acids. From germline, CDR1 is GTSNPN and CDR2 SVGIG (reference sequence). Deletions cut 2 bases from V and 4 bases from J, with 14 bases between. The CDR3 DNA reads TGTGCCTGGAGTAGTGGACAACTTAGCTATGGCTACACCTTC. Protein product: CAWSSGQLSYGYTF.

The chain joins TRBV5-1 to TRBJ2-5; 8 nucleotides align to TRBD1. Germline V gene sequence: CDR1 SGHRS, CDR2 YFSETQ. The CDR3 has 16 residues. Germline trimming cut 4 bases from V and 0 bases from J; bases unmatched to any gene: 8. CDR3 protein: CASSPTGARYQETQYF. CDR3 bases: TGCGCCAGCAGCCCGACAGGGGCTCGGTACCAAGAGACCCAGTACTTC.

The chain is built from TRBV12-3 or TRBV12-4 and TRBJ1-1; 8 nucleotides align to TRBD1. Germline trimming cut 6 bases from V and 13 bases from J; bases unmatched to any gene: 10. The CDR3 runs 12 residues. This chain's CDR3 is CASSLIQGGGFF. DNA for the CDR3: TGTGCCAGCAGCCTAATACAGGGGGGGGGTTTCTTT.